These 21 T cell receptor beta chains originate from one sample sequenced in a study of shared clonotypes between healthy human individuals. Clones were read by immunoSEQ multiplex PCR, and TCRdb kept only the in-frame ones, dropping some. The profile shows roughly 2.2 million clones, 90% to 95% of them singletons. Sequenced sample: naive CD4+ T cells from PBMCs. The subset: CD45RA+ positively selected. The receptors were gathered from a man between 18 and 35 years old in good health. Some clones in this sample may be carry-over from other donors' samples.

The V and J genes are TRBV28 and TRBJ2-1; D is ambiguous. The V and J ends lost 7 bases and 9 bases respectively, with 16 bases between them. Germline V CDR1 and CDR2: MDHEN, SYDVKM. The CDR3 covers 13 residues. The CDR3 reads CASKTQRLLEQFF. CDR3 nucleotides: TGTGCCAGCAAAACCCAGAGGCTACTTGAGCAGTTCTTC.

V gene TRBV27 combines with J gene TRBJ2-3; perhaps TRBD2 as D (5 bases). The germline gives CDR1 MNHEY, CDR2 SMNVEV (reference sequence). Trimming removed 4 bases at V and 2 bases at J, with 10 bases between. This CDR3 region has 14 residues. CDR3 coding DNA: TGTGCCAGCAGTTATAAGCGGTACACAGATACGCAGTATTTT. Amino acid sequence: CASSYKRYTDTQYF.

About this clone: Other DNA sequences in this specimen translate into the identical CDR3. The gene calls are TRBV5-1 and TRBJ2-1, with 9 bases lining up with TRBD2. The CDR3 sequence is 15 residues long. In germline, CDR1 is SGHRS, CDR2 YFSETQ. J gave up 1 base and V 2 bases, and 1 base lay outside the gene matches. CDR3 protein: CASSFLAGSYNEQFF. DNA for the CDR3: TGCGCCAGCAGCTTCCTAGCGGGATCCTACAATGAGCAGTTCTTC.

In this sample, this clone turned up once. V gene TRBV19 combines with J gene TRBJ1-5; D possibly corresponds to TRBD1 (5 bases). The V end was cut by 8 bases, the J end by 2 bases, with 16 bases between. Germline CDR1 reads LNHDA; CDR2 reads SQIVND (reference sequence). This CDR3 has 15 residues. For the CDR3, the DNA is TGTGCCAGTGGTCGCTCGGGCAGGGGCAATCAGCCCCAGCATTTT. Its translation is CASGRSGRGNQPQHF.

The chain combines TRBV6-6 with TRBJ2-3; D may be TRBD2 (6 bases). The CDR3 has 16 residues. Trimming stripped 2 bases from V and 2 bases from J, with 14 bases between. Germline CDR1 reads MNHNY; CDR2 reads SVGAGI (reference sequence). CDR3 in DNA: TGTGCCAGCAGTTACGCGGGACTCGCTTCCACAGATACGCAGTATTTT. As protein: CASSYAGLASTDTQYF.

The chain uses TRBV10-3 and TRBJ2-1, with D perhaps being TRBD1 or TRBD2 (5 bases each). The CDR3 spans 15 residues. CDR1 and CDR2 (germline): ENHRY, SYGVKD. Trimming shortened V by 10 bases and J by 2 bases, and 18 bases separated the two germline ends. CDR3 coding DNA: TGTGCCACCTCTTCCCGGGACGACCCCTACAATGAGCAGTTCTTC. This codes for CATSSRDDPYNEQFF.

The J gene is TRBJ2-5, the V gene TRBV5-6; TRBD2 matches at 9 bases. CDR3 size: 14 residues. Per the germline V gene, CDR1 is SGHDT and CDR2 is YYEEEE. V shed 3 bases and J 10 bases; nucleotides not matched to a gene: 10. CDR3 bases: TGTGCCAGCAGCTCCCATAGCGGGGGAATTTACCAGTACTTC. Protein: CASSSHSGGIYQYF.

This rearrangement joins TRBV4-1 to TRBJ2-7; 8 bases are a match to TRBD2. This CDR3 spans 15 amino acids. Germline CDR1 MGHRA, CDR2 YSYEKL. Trimming took 2 bases from V and 4 from J; bases not matched to a gene: 7. This chain's CDR3 is CASSQTGTRDYEQYF. CDR3 nucleotides: TGCGCCAGCAGCCAAACCGGGACTAGAGATTACGAGCAGTACTTC.

Remarks on this clone: At the DNA level, this CDR3 is encoded by other sequences in the same sample as well. V is TRBV6-5 and J is TRBJ2-1; unclear D gene. V gave up 4 bases and J gave up 0 bases, with 7 bases separating them. This CDR3 has 14 residues. CDR1 is MNHEY, CDR2 SVGAGI, per germline. CDR3 sequence reads: CASSSQGSYNEQFF. The CDR3, as DNA: TGTGCCAGCAGTTCTCAAGGCTCCTACAATGAGCAGTTCTTC.

J is TRBJ2-7 and V is TRBV9, with D perhaps being TRBD1 or TRBD2 (5 bases each). The V gene lost 3 bases and the J gene lost 2 bases, with 15 bases spanning the gap. The CDR3 sequence is 15 residues long. Germline V gene lookup returns CDR1 SGDLS and CDR2 YYNGEE. The CDR3 DNA is TGTGCCAGCAGCGAGGGGACCACCGGTCCCTACGAGCAGTACTTC. Translation gives CASSEGTTGPYEQYF. Complete variable domain (other parts from reference TRBV9 and TRBJ2-7): DSGVTQTPKHLITATGQRVTLRCSPRSGDLSVYWYQQSLDQGLQFLIQYYNGEERAKGNILERFSAQQFPDLHSELNLSSLELGDSALYFCASSEGTTGPYEQYFGPGTRLTVT.

The chain combines TRBV5-1 with TRBJ2-1; 14 bases are shared with TRBD2. V trimming: 3 bases; J trimming: 10 bases; junction bases outside the gene matches: 9. Per the germline V gene, CDR1 is SGHRS and CDR2 is YFSETQ. CDR3 length equals 16 residues. The CDR3 region is CASSWTSGRPEGEQFF. Written as DNA, the CDR3 is TGCGCCAGCAGCTGGACTAGCGGGAGGCCGGAGGGGGAGCAGTTCTTC.

This clone was counted a single time. The V and J genes are TRBV19 and TRBJ2-1; D not resolved. Germline CDR1 and CDR2: LNHDA and SQIVND (reference sequence). The CDR3 has 16 residues. With 8 bases removed from V and 8 bases from J, the gap between germline ends came to 25 bases. CDR3 in DNA: TGTGCCAGTCTCCCCTGGGCAGGCAGGCCTACCGATGAGCAGTTCTTC. Translating gives CASLPWAGRPTDEQFF.

The chain recombines TRBV7-8 with TRBJ2-4; D perhaps matches TRBD2 (5 bases). V lost 8 bases and J 1 base, leaving 18 bases between the germline ends. Germline values: CDR1 SGHVS, CDR2 FQNEAQ. The CDR3 runs 16 residues. CDR3 in DNA: TGTGCCAGCTCCACTAGTAGAGCTAGCGCCAAAAACATTCAGTACTTC. This encodes CASSTSRASAKNIQYF.

This clone appeared a single time. The chain couples TRBV7-2 to TRBJ2-1; D is unresolved. In germline, CDR1 is SGHTA, CDR2 FQGNSA. This CDR3 region has 13 residues. Trimming took 6 bases from V and 0 from J, leaving 6 bases between them. CDR3 amino acids: CASSISSYNEQFF. The CDR3 DNA reads as TGTGCCAGCAGTATAAGCTCCTACAATGAGCAGTTCTTC.

The chain employs TRBV18 and TRBJ2-3; a weak D match, TRBD2 (5 bases). The V end was cut by 6 bases, the J end by 2 bases, with 18 bases between. The CDR3 spans 16 residues. Germline CDR1 is KGHSH and CDR2 is LQKENI. CDR3 protein: CASSGRVLATTDTQYF. The CDR3 DNA is TGTGCCAGCTCGGGCAGAGTTCTAGCAACCACAGATACGCAGTATTTT.

V gene TRBV28 combines with J gene TRBJ1-2; D unclear. CDR1 and CDR2 (germline): MDHEN, SYDVKM. The germline V and J ends were trimmed by 5 bases and 0 bases, with 10 bases remaining between them. CDR3 length: 14 amino acids. The DNA of the CDR3 is TGTGCCAGCAGTGGACGGACTCCTAACTATGGCTACACCTTC. It codes for CASSGRTPNYGYTF.

The chain is built from TRBV7-9 and TRBJ1-1, with D uncertain. V gave up 5 bases and J gave up 0 bases, with 10 bases separating them. CDR3 length: 14 residues. CDR1 SEHNR and CDR2 FQNEAQ come from the germline V gene (reference sequence). The CDR3 region has the DNA TGTGCCAGCAGCCCCAGCGGGGTGAACACTGAAGCTTTCTTT. Translating it yields CASSPSGVNTEAFF.

The rearrangement joins TRBV6-5 to TRBJ2-1, with 13 bases aligning to TRBD2. Looked up from germline, CDR1 is MNHEY and CDR2 is SVGAGI. CDR3 length: 15 amino acids. V was clipped by 6 bases and J by 6 bases; unmatched bases: 5. CDR3 nucleotides: TGTGCCAGCAGAGGCCGGACTAGCGGGGGCAATGAGCAGTTCTTC. Translating gives CASRGRTSGGNEQFF.

Of note for this clone: Distinct nucleotide sequences in the sample also encode this CDR3. This chain connects TRBV11-2 to TRBJ2-3; 11 bases are a match to TRBD2. Losses at the gene ends were 5 bases for V and 0 bases for J; bases not matched to a gene: 4. The length of the CDR3 is 16 residues. Germline V gene lookup returns CDR1 SGHAT and CDR2 FQNNGV. The DNA for the CDR3 is TGTGCCAGCAGCCCCAGACTAGCGGGAAGCACAGATACGCAGTATTTT. It codes for CASSPRLAGSTDTQYF. The full variable domain, in which reference TRBV11-2 and TRBJ2-3 provide the parts outside the CDR3, is EAGVAQSPRYKIIEKRQSVAFWCNPISGHATLYWYQQILGQGPKLLIQFQNNGVVDDSQLPKDRFSAERLKGVDSTLKIQPAKLEDSAVYLCASSPRLAGSTDTQYFGPGTRLTVL.

The chain is built from TRBV6-5 and TRBJ1-1; D call uncertain. The CDR3 loop spans 11 amino acids. The germline V and J ends were trimmed by 2 bases and 13 bases, with 11 bases remaining between them. Germline-derived CDR1 and CDR2 are MNHEY and SVGAGI. The CDR3 loop reads CASSYRRVVFF. The DNA of the CDR3 is TGTGCCAGCAGTTACAGAAGAGTTGTTTTCTTT.

The chain joins TRBV10-3 to TRBJ2-7; TRBD2 matches at 8 bases. J gave up 5 bases and V 6 bases, and 15 bases lay outside the gene matches. CDR1 and CDR2 (germline): ENHRY, SYGVKD. The CDR3 sequence is 16 residues long. CDR3 protein: CAISVGPGREGHEQYF. CDR3 nucleotide sequence: TGTGCCATCAGCGTGGGCCCGGGACGGGAGGGTCACGAGCAGTACTTC.